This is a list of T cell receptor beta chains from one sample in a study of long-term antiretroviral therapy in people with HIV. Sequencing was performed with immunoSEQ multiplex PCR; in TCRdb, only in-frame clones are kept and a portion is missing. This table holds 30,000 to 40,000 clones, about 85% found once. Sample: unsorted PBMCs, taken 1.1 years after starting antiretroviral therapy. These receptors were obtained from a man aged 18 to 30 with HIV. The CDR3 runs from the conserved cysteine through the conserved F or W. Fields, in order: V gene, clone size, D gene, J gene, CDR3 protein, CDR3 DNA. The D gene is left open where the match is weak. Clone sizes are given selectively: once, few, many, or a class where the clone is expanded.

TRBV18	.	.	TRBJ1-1	CASSPLLGTGLMNTEAFF	TGTGCCAGCTCACCACTTCTAGGAACAGGGCTTATGAACACTGAAGCTTTCTTT
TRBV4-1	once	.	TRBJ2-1	CASSQDAIYNEQFF	TGCGCCAGCAGCCAAGACGCCATCTACAATGAGCAGTTCTTC
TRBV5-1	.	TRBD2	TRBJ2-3	CASTELAGGSDTQYF	TGCGCCAGCACGGAACTAGCGGGGGGATCAGATACGCAGTATTTT
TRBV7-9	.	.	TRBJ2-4	CASSLGEGNQYF	TGTGCCAGCAGCTTAGGTGAAGGAAATCAGTACTTC
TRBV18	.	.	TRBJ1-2	CASSPSRDFNYGYTF	TGTGCCAGCTCACCCTCCAGGGACTTTAACTATGGCTACACCTTC
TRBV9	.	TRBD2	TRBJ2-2	CASSPGLAGAGELFF	TGTGCCAGCAGCCCAGGACTAGCGGGGGCCGGGGAGCTGTTTTTT
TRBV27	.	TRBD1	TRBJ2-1	CASSWTGPYNEQFF	TGTGCCAGCAGTTGGACAGGTCCGTACAATGAGCAGTTCTTC
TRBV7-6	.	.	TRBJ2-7	CASSFGVGGSSYEQYF	TGTGCCAGCAGCTTTGGGGTGGGGGGCTCCTCCTACGAGCAGTACTTC
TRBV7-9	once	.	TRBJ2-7	CASSSWTDSYEQYF	TGTGCCAGCAGCTCGTGGACAGACTCCTACGAGCAGTACTTC
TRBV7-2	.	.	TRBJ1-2	CASSTAGVDYGYTF	TGTGCCAGCAGCACCGCAGGGGTCGATTATGGCTACACCTTC
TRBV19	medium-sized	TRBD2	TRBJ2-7	CASSIASGDEQYF	TGTGCCAGTAGTATCGCTAGCGGGGACGAGCAGTACTTC
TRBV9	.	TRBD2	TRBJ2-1	CASSLRRAGVEQFF	TGTGCCAGCAGCCTGAGACGAGCGGGAGTTGAGCAGTTCTTC
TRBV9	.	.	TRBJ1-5	CASSVDLGINQPQHF	TGTGCCAGCAGCGTAGATTTGGGGATCAATCAGCCCCAGCATTTT
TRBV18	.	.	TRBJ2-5	CASSPSLAEETQYF	TGTGCCAGCTCACCGAGCCTAGCAGAAGAGACCCAGTACTTC
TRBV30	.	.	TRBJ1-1	CACGRVNTEAFF	TGTGCCTGCGGCCGGGTGAACACTGAAGCTTTCTTT
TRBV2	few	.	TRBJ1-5	CASSVSFNQPQHF	TGTGCCAGCAGTGTCAGCTTCAATCAGCCCCAGCATTTT
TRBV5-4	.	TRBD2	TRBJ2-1	CASSHGTSGRDNEQFF	TGTGCCAGCAGCCACGGGACTAGCGGGAGGGACAATGAGCAGTTCTTC
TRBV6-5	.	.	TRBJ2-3	CASSRAGGRGDTQYF	TGTGCCAGCAGTCGGGCTGGGGGGCGCGGAGATACGCAGTATTTT
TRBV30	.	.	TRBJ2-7	CAWSVGGAKEQYF	TGTGCCTGGAGTGTAGGCGGGGCGAAGGAGCAGTACTTC
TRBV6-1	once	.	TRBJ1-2	CASSEAGAGYTF	TGTGCCAGCAGTGAAGCCGGGGCTGGCTACACCTTC
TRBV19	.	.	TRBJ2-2	CASNNREATGELFF	TGTGCCAGTAATAACAGGGAGGCGACCGGGGAGCTGTTTTTT
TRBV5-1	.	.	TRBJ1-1	CASSTTGDTEAFF	TGCGCCAGCAGCACCACGGGGGACACTGAAGCTTTCTTT
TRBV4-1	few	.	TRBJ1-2	CASSQGSGTLGYTF	TGCGCCAGCAGCCAGGGGTCCGGGACACTTGGCTACACCTTC
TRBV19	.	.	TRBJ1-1	CASSMNRANTEAFF	TGTGCCAGTAGTATGAACAGGGCGAACACTGAAGCTTTCTTT
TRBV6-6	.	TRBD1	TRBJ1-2	CASSYSGTGGSGYTF	TGTGCCAGCAGTTATTCCGGGACAGGGGGTTCTGGCTACACCTTC
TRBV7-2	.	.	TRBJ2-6	CASSLRSGTGSSGANVLTF	TGTGCCAGCAGCCTCCGGTCGGGGACTGGGAGCTCTGGGGCCAACGTCCTGACTTTC
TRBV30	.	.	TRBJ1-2	CAWRGPVYGYTF	TGTGCCTGGAGAGGACCGGTTTATGGCTACACCTTC
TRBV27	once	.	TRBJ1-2	CASSLWVGGAGGYTF	TGTGCCAGCAGTTTATGGGTGGGGGGGGCTGGTGGCTACACCTTC
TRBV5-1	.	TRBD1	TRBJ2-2	CASSFLTGGNTGELFF	TGCGCCAGCAGCTTCCTAACAGGGGGAAACACCGGGGAGCTGTTTTTT
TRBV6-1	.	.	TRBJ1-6	CASGDFRDESPLHF	TGTGCCAGCGGGGACTTCAGGGATGAATCACCCCTCCACTTT
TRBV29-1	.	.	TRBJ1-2	CSVAGQLYGYTF	TGCAGCGTAGCGGGACAATTGTATGGCTACACCTTC
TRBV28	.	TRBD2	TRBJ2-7	CASRASGSEEQYF	TGTGCCAGCAGAGCGAGCGGGAGCGAAGAGCAGTACTTC
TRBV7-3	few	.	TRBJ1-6	CASSLVRSYNSPLHF	TGTGCCAGCAGCTTGGTGAGGTCCTATAATTCACCCCTCCACTTT
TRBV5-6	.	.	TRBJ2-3	CASSLAGTDTQYF	TGTGCCAGCAGCTTGGCAGGCACAGATACGCAGTATTTT
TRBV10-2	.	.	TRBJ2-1	CASSPGAEQFF	TGCGCCAGCAGCCCAGGGGCCGAGCAGTTCTTC
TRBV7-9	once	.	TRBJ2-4	CASSPGEGGGDIQYF	TGTGCCAGCAGTCCCGGAGAGGGAGGCGGGGACATTCAGTACTTC
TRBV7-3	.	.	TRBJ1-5	CASSLVPGANQPQHF	TGTGCCAGCAGCTTAGTTCCGGGGGCCAATCAGCCCCAGCATTTT
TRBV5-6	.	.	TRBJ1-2	CASSQTSRSGYTF	TGTGCCAGCAGCCAGACATCTAGGAGTGGCTACACCTTC
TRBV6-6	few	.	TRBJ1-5	CASSYVPLTPQHF	TGTGCCAGCAGTTACGTCCCTCTAACGCCCCAGCATTTT
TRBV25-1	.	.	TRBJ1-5	CASSERGNQPQHF	TGTGCCAGCAGTGAAAGGGGCAATCAGCCCCAGCATTTT
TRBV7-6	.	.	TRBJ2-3	CASSFTGAGTDTQYF	TGTGCCAGCAGCTTTACGGGGGCGGGCACAGATACGCAGTATTTT
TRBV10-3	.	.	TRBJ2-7	CAISEGVGEQYF	TGTGCCATCAGTGAGGGGGTGGGCGAGCAGTACTTC
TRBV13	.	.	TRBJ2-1	CASSLGPGPYNEQFF	TGTGCCAGCAGCTTAGGTCCCGGACCTTACAATGAGCAGTTCTTC
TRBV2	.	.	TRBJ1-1	CASRRLGGNTEAFF	TGTGCCAGCAGGAGACTGGGGGGGAACACTGAAGCTTTCTTT
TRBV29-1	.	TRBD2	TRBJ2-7	CSVAGGSETYEQYF	TGCAGCGTTGCGGGCGGGAGCGAAACCTACGAGCAGTACTTC
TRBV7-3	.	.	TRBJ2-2	CASSLAGHTGELFF	TGTGCCAGCAGCTTAGCGGGACACACCGGGGAGCTGTTTTTT
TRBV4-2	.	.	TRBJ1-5	CASSQEQGHQPQHF	TGTGCCAGCAGCCAAGAACAGGGACATCAGCCCCAGCATTTT
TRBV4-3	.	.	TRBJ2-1	CASSQDSTSYNEQFF	TGCGCCAGCAGCCAAGATTCGACCTCCTACAATGAGCAGTTCTTC
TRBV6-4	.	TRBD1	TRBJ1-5	CASSDWPPTGGRQPQHF	TGTGCCAGCAGTGACTGGCCCCCGACAGGGGGCAGGCAGCCCCAGCATTTT
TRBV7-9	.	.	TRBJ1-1	CASSLGTTQEAFF	TGTGCCAGCAGCTTAGGGACGACTCAGGAAGCTTTCTTT
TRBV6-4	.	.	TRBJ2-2	CASSDLQGNTGELFF	TGTGCCAGCAGTGACTTACAGGGAAACACCGGGGAGCTGTTTTTT
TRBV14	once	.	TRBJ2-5	CASSRAYQETQYF	TGTGCCAGCAGTAGGGCGTACCAAGAGACCCAGTACTTC
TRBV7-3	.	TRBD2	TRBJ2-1	CASSLTEREKFF	TGTGCCAGCAGCTTAACCGAGCGGGAAAAGTTCTTC